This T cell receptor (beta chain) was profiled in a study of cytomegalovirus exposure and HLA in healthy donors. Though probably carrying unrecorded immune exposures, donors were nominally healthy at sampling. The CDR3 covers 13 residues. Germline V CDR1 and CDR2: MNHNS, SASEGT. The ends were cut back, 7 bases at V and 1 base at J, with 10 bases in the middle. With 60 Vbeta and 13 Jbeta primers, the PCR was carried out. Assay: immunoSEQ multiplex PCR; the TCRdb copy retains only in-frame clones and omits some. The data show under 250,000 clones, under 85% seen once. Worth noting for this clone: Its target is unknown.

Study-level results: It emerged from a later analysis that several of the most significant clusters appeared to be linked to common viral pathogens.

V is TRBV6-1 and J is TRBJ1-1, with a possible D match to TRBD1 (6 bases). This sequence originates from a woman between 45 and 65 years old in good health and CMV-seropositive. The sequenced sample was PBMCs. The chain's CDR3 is CASNLQGNTEAFF. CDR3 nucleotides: TGTGCCAGCAATTTACAGGGGAACACTGAAGCTTTCTTT.